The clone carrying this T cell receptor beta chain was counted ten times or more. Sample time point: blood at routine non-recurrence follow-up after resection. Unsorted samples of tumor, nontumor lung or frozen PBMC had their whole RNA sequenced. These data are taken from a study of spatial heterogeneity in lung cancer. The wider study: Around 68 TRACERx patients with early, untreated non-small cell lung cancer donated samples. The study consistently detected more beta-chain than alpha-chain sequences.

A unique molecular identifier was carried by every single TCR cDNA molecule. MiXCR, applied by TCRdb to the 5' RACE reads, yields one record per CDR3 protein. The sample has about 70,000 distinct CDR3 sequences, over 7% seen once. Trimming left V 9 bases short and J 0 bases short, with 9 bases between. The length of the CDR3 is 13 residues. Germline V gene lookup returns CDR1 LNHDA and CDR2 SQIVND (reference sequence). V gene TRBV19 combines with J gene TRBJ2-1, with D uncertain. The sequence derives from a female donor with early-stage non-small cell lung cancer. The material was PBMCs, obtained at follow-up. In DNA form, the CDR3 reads TGTGCCAGCGGAACTCCCTCCTACAATGAGCAGTTCTTC. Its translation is CASGTPSYNEQFF.